Below are 29 T cell receptor beta chains sequenced from a single sample in a study of blood T cell repertoires in COVID-19. Data came from immunoSEQ multiplex PCR; TCRdb stores just in-frame clones and leaves some out. The table lists some 160,000 clones, roughly 79% of them singletons. The sequencing input was peripheral blood. All receptors come from a man in his forties or fifties with active or convalescent COVID-19.

This clone was observed a single time. This chain uses TRBV2 with TRBJ2-1; 7 bases are a match to TRBD2. Per the germline V gene, CDR1 is SNHLY and CDR2 is FYNNEI. J lost 3 bases, V lost 10 bases, and 6 bases had no gene match. CDR3 size: 13 residues. CDR3: CATTGGRYNEQFF. CDR3 sequence (DNA): TGTGCCACCACGGGGGGTCGCTACAATGAGCAGTTCTTC.

The CDR3 DNA sequence: TGTGCCAGCAGCTATCCCCTCGCGGGGAGTGCTTTCTTT. It specifies CASSYPLAGSAFF. The chain is built from TRBV7-9 and TRBJ1-1; D ambiguous. The ends were cut back, 4 bases at V and 11 bases at J, with 17 bases in the middle. The length of the CDR3 is 13 residues. CDR1 and CDR2 from the germline V gene are SEHNR and FQNEAQ (reference sequence).

The chain joins TRBV27 to TRBJ2-7, with TRBD2 matching 11 bases. The V gene end was trimmed by 6 bases and the J gene end by 1 base; junction bases not matched to a gene: 11. The CDR3 has 17 residues. Germline V gene lookup returns CDR1 MNHEY and CDR2 SMNVEV (reference sequence). The CDR3 loop reads CASRSLAGGPISYEQYF. Here the CDR3 DNA reads TGTGCCAGCAGAAGTTTAGCGGGAGGGCCCATTTCCTACGAGCAGTACTTC.

CDR3 nucleotide sequence: TGTGCCAGCAGTCCATATGACAGGGTACCTGGAAACACCATATATTTT. The encoded protein is CASSPYDRVPGNTIYF. The rearrangement links TRBV28 to TRBJ1-3; TRBD1 matches 7 bases. J gave up 2 bases and V 5 bases, and 9 bases lay outside the gene matches. Germline lookup yields CDR1 MDHEN and CDR2 SYDVKM. The CDR3 spans 16 residues.

The chain recombines TRBV2 with TRBJ1-5; TRBD1 aligns across 7 bases. Looked up from germline, CDR1 is SNHLY and CDR2 is FYNNEI. V lost 1 base and J lost 4; bases outside the gene matches: 7. The CDR3 is 16 amino acids. CDR3 in amino acids: CASSEDQGDGNQPQHF. The CDR3 DNA is TGTGCCAGCAGTGAAGATCAGGGGGATGGAAATCAGCCCCAGCATTTT.

The chain links TRBV19 to TRBJ1-5, with D hard to call. V was cut by 7 bases and J by 5 bases, with 18 bases left in between. In germline, CDR1 is LNHDA, CDR2 SQIVND (reference sequence). The CDR3 is 15 residues long. CDR3 bases: TGTGCCAGTACCCTAAATGGGCTAGCGGATCAGCCCCAGCATTTT. Translating gives CASTLNGLADQPQHF.

The V call is TRBV19, the J call TRBJ2-1; D is unresolved. CDR1 is LNHDA and CDR2 is SQIVND in the germline V gene (reference sequence). The CDR3 sequence is 13 residues long. V was trimmed by 3 bases and J by 6 bases, leaving 9 bases between them. CDR3 loop: CASSIDFSNEQFF. DNA of the CDR3: TGTGCCAGTAGTATTGACTTTTCCAATGAGCAGTTCTTC.

As to this clone: This could be a read error, since a much larger clone is one nucleotide away. The J gene is TRBJ2-7, the V gene TRBV7-8, with 8 nucleotides matching TRBD1. V was clipped by 1 base and J by 1 base; unmatched bases: 0. The germline V gene encodes CDR1 SGHVS and CDR2 FQNEAQ. This CDR3 region has 14 residues. CDR3 coding DNA: TGTGCCAGCAGCTTAGGGACAGGGTCCTACGAGCAGTACTTC. Its protein is CASSLGTGSYEQYF. The full variable domain, with the rest looked up from reference TRBV7-8 and TRBJ2-7, is GAGVSQSPRYKVAKRGQDVALRCDPISGHVSLFWYQQALGQGPEFLTYFQNEAQLDKSGLPSDRFFAERPEGSVSTLKIQRTQQEDSAVYLCASSLGTGSYEQYFGPGTRLTVT.

This clone was detected a few times. This chain uses TRBV24-1 with TRBJ2-1, with 7 positions matching TRBD2. This CDR3 contains 14 residues. Germline lookup yields CDR1 KGHDR and CDR2 SFDVKD. V shed 7 bases, J shed 6 bases, and the junction held 8 bases outside the gene matches. For the CDR3, the DNA is TGTGCCACCAGGGGCGCGGGAGCGCTCAATGAGCAGTTCTTC. The encoded protein is CATRGAGALNEQFF.

This chain links TRBV2 with TRBJ2-3, with 13 bases aligning to TRBD2. The CDR3 consists of 17 residues. Unmatched junction bases numbered 7, after V lost 6 bases and J lost 1 base. Per the germline V gene, CDR1 is SNHLY and CDR2 is FYNNEI. CDR3 DNA sequence: TGTGCCAGCAGCCGGACTAGCGGGGGCCGGGGCACAGATACGCAGTATTTT. Protein: CASSRTSGGRGTDTQYF.

The rearrangement links TRBV28 to TRBJ2-1, with TRBD2 matching over 12 bases. The V gene's germline CDR1 is MDHEN and CDR2 SYDVKM. The CDR3 is 16 residues long. The trim removed 4 bases at V and 8 bases at J, leaving 9 bases unmatched. In nucleotides, the CDR3 is TGTGCCAGCAGTTCCCCCCCCGGGACTAGCGGGTATGAGCAGTTCTTC. Protein sequence: CASSSPPGTSGYEQFF.

This rearrangement joins TRBV7-3 to TRBJ1-6; possible D gene TRBD1, 5 bases. The ends were cut back, 4 bases at V and 10 bases at J, with 14 bases in the middle. Germline V lookup: CDR1 SGHTA, CDR2 FQGTGA. The CDR3 sequence is 14 residues long. CDR3 region: CASSSGRVRSPLHF. For the CDR3, the DNA is TGTGCCAGCAGCTCGGGCAGGGTCAGGTCACCCCTCCACTTT. The full variable domain, completed using reference TRBV7-3 and TRBJ1-6, is GAGVSQTPSNKVTEKGKYVELRCDPISGHTALYWYRQSLGQGPEFLIYFQGTGAADDSGLPNDRFFAVRPEGSVSTLKIQRTERGDSAVYLCASSSGRVRSPLHFGNGTRLTVT.

This clone was seen just once. V gene TRBV9 combines with J gene TRBJ2-7; 8 bases agree with TRBD1. The CDR3 contains 16 residues. J gave up 2 bases and V 0 bases, and 7 bases lay outside the gene matches. Germline lookup yields CDR1 SGDLS and CDR2 YYNGEE. CDR3 DNA sequence: TGTGCCAGCAGCGTAGGAGTAGGACAGGGAACCTACGAGCAGTACTTC. Translated: CASSVGVGQGTYEQYF.

This clone was seen only a few times. The V gene is TRBV6-5, the J gene TRBJ1-2; 7 bases line up with TRBD1. The CDR3 contains 13 residues. Trimming took 2 bases from V and 5 from J; bases not matched to a gene: 2. The germline V gene encodes CDR1 MNHEY and CDR2 SVGAGI. The CDR3 bases are TGTGCCAGCAGTTACGGGACAGAGTATGGCTACACCTTC. Its protein product is CASSYGTEYGYTF.

This clone was seen only a few times. CDR3 nucleotides: TGTGCCAGCAATCCCAGGTTCGACTACGAGCAGTACTTC. Translation: CASNPRFDYEQYF. The chain carries TRBV2 and TRBJ2-7; no reliable D call. Germline-derived CDR1 and CDR2 are SNHLY and FYNNEI. V lost 7 bases and J 3 bases, leaving 13 bases between the germline ends. This CDR3 spans 13 amino acids.

The chain carries TRBV7-8 and TRBJ2-7; 8 nucleotides line up with TRBD2. From germline, CDR1 is SGHVS and CDR2 FQNEAQ. V lost 2 bases to trimming and J lost 3 bases; unmatched junction nucleotides: 9. The CDR3 contains 16 residues. The DNA of the CDR3 is TGTGCCAGCAGCTTAAGGGCGGGTAGCGGGAACTACGAGCAGTACTTC. It is translated as CASSLRAGSGNYEQYF.

CDR3 protein: CASQSDDTQYF. DNA of the CDR3: TGTGCCAGCCAAAGCGATGATACGCAGTATTTT. The V call is TRBV28, the J call TRBJ2-3; unclear D gene. This CDR3 comprises 11 residues. V was trimmed by 8 bases and J by 6 bases, leaving 9 bases between them. Germline V CDR1 and CDR2: MDHEN, SYDVKM.

V and J are TRBV19 and TRBJ2-2; possible D gene TRBD2, 6 bases. V gave up 3 bases and J gave up 5 bases, with 13 bases separating them. The V gene's germline CDR1 is LNHDA and CDR2 SQIVND (reference sequence). This CDR3 region has 15 residues. CDR3 protein: CASSIPRAGTGELFF. Written as DNA, the CDR3 is TGTGCCAGTAGTATCCCCAGGGCGGGGACCGGGGAGCTGTTTTTT.

The rearrangement uses TRBV28 and TRBJ1-5, with D hard to call. Trimming cost V 2 bases and J 0 bases, with 11 bases left between them. CDR1 and CDR2 from the germline V gene are MDHEN and SYDVKM. This CDR3 contains 16 residues. The CDR3: CASSLAGRNSNQPQHF. For the CDR3, the DNA is TGTGCCAGCAGTTTAGCGGGCAGGAATAGCAATCAGCCCCAGCATTTT.

This clone was found once. The chain joins TRBV18 to TRBJ1-2, with D maybe TRBD1 (5 bases). The ends were cut back, 5 bases at V and 3 bases at J, with 13 bases in the middle. Per the germline V gene, CDR1 is KGHSH and CDR2 is LQKENI. The CDR3 contains 14 residues. The CDR3 region has the DNA TGTGCCAGCTCATCATCGGGGGAATACTATGGCTACACCTTC. Its protein is CASSSSGEYYGYTF.

The V and J genes are TRBV28 and TRBJ2-5, with 8 positions matching TRBD1. Trimming removed 6 bases from V and 5 bases from J; junction bases left unmatched: 11. This CDR3 spans 15 amino acids. Germline V lookup: CDR1 MDHEN, CDR2 SYDVKM. This CDR3 reads CASRSDRGVLETQYF. In DNA, the CDR3 is TGTGCCAGCAGGTCTGACAGGGGCGTCCTGGAGACCCAGTACTTC. The full variable domain, its missing parts supplied by reference TRBV28 and TRBJ2-5, is DVKVTQSSRYLVKRTGEKVFLECVQDMDHENMFWYRQDPGLGLRLIYFSYDVKMKEKGDIPEGYSVSREKKERFSLILESASTNQTSMYLCASRSDRGVLETQYFGPGTRLLVL.

The chain couples TRBV3-1 (or the pseudogene TRBV3-2) to TRBJ1-3; unclear D gene. CDR3 length: 14 amino acids. The germline V and J ends were trimmed by 4 bases and 7 bases, with 14 bases remaining between them. Germline V lookup: CDR1 LGHDT, CDR2 YNNKEL (reference sequence). CDR3 in amino acids: CASSRETAWNTIYF. The CDR3 DNA reads TGTGCCAGCAGCCGCGAAACAGCCTGGAACACCATATATTTT.

The chain uses TRBV27 and TRBJ1-4; 11 positions agree with TRBD1. Germline lookup yields CDR1 MNHEY and CDR2 SMNVEV (reference sequence). This CDR3 is built from 22 residues. V shed 3 bases, J shed 2 bases, and the junction held 20 bases outside the gene matches. The CDR3 DNA follows: TGTGCCAGCAGTTTGACCGGTACCGCCTGGACAGGGGGCTTCCGGACTAATGAAAAACTGTTTTTT. The encoded protein is CASSLTGTAWTGGFRTNEKLFF.

The V and J genes are TRBV25-1 and TRBJ2-3; possibly TRBD1 for D (6 bases). Trimming cost V 5 bases and J 14 bases, with 17 bases left between them. This CDR3 has 12 amino acids. Germline V CDR1 and CDR2: MGHDK, SYGVNS. The CDR3 is CASSPRQDTPYF. In nucleotides, the CDR3 is TGTGCCAGCAGTCCTAGACAGGACACTCCGTATTTT.

In its sample, this clone was seen a few times. The genes are TRBV28 and TRBJ1-4, with a weak D call TRBD1 (5 bases). The CDR3 loop spans 14 amino acids. From germline, CDR1 is MDHEN and CDR2 SYDVKM. Trimming took off 3 bases at V and 5 bases at J, with 10 bases between the two ends. The CDR3 DNA reads TGTGCCAGCAGTTTTCGTTGGGGCAATGAAAAACTGTTTTTT. Translating it yields CASSFRWGNEKLFF.

This clone occurred a few times. The identical CDR3 is also encoded by other nucleotide sequences in the sample. This sequence joins TRBV7-3 and TRBJ2-2; D gene uncertain. Germline CDR1 and CDR2: SGHTA and FQGTGA. V gave up 4 bases and J gave up 0 bases, with 6 bases separating them. The CDR3 spans 14 residues. DNA of the CDR3: TGTGCCAGCAGCTCCGTCGCGAACACCGGGGAGCTGTTTTTT. Its translation is CASSSVANTGELFF.

The chain is built from TRBV12-3 or TRBV12-4 and TRBJ2-1, with 13 bases identical to TRBD2. CDR3 size: 13 residues. V was pared by 8 bases and J by 7 bases, with 2 bases of the junction left unmatched. This CDR3 reads CASGTSGKNEQFF. CDR3 bases: TGTGCCAGCGGGACTAGCGGGAAAAATGAGCAGTTCTTC.

The V and J genes are TRBV20-1 and TRBJ2-5, with a weak D call TRBD2 (6 bases). The CDR3 extends over 11 amino acids. V was shortened by 7 bases and J by 2 bases, with 8 bases between the two germline ends. Germline CDR1 is DFQATT and CDR2 is SNEGSKA (reference sequence). As DNA, the CDR3 is TGCAGTGGGAGGGAGCAAGAGACCCAGTACTTC. This codes for CSGREQETQYF.

This clone has only one observation. This chain links TRBV3-1 (or the pseudogene TRBV3-2) with TRBJ2-1, with a weak D call TRBD2 (5 bases). The CDR3 spans 11 residues. Germline values: CDR1 LGHDT, CDR2 YNNKEL (reference sequence). Trimming took 8 bases from V and 6 from J, leaving 8 bases between them. The CDR3 DNA follows: TGTGCCAGCCAAGCGGCCAATGAGCAGTTCTTC. It encodes CASQAANEQFF.